This T cell receptor (beta chain) was sequenced during a study of shared T cell receptors in the human thymus. This table comes from immunoSEQ multiplex PCR, and its TCRdb copy is limited to in-frame clones, with some not included. The table records about 660,000 clones, approximately 87% of them present only once. CDR1 and CDR2 (germline): SGHDN, FVKESK. Trimming pared 0 bases from V and 5 bases from J, leaving 7 bases between. The CDR3 extends over 13 amino acids. Separately, the same data were catalogued under a study of human thymus T cells.

Sample: thymocytes. The genes are TRBV14 and TRBJ1-1; D not certain. This clonotype originated in a boy under two years old with a congenital heart defect. The CDR3 loop reads CASSQEHQTEAFF. The CDR3, as DNA: TGTGCCAGCAGCCAAGAGCATCAGACTGAAGCTTTCTTT.